This T cell receptor beta chain is drawn from a study of T cell repertoires in cytomegalovirus infection. About the study: CMV epitopes in the study were HLA-C-restricted (recently identified) and HLA-B-restricted (well studied). A matching HLA type, together with CMV infection, was signaled by public TCR beta signatures. Regarding the study as a whole: HLA-C-restricted TCR beta clonotypes specific for CMV led the ex vivo response. Of the TCR beta families, the public ones yielded a cumulative frequency that identified carriers of CMV plus the relevant HLA.

Trimming cost V 3 bases and J 3 bases, with 14 bases left between them. This CDR3 region has 15 residues. Regarding this clonotype: Its specificity is not known.

TCRdb used MiXCR to reprocess the reads, holding one entry per CDR3 protein. This table has just under 500,000 distinct CDR3 sequences, roughly a third appearing once. This TCR was recovered from a human donor in good health (CMV status not recorded). Some clones in this sample may be carry-over from other donors' samples. This sequence joins TRBV23-1 and TRBJ1-1; the D gene is possibly TRBD1 (5 bases). TRBV23-1 is sorted into the ORF group, with uncertain function. The sequencing used cultured PBMCs, collected from culture after CMV antigen stimulation. The CDR3 nucleotides read TGCGCCAGCAGTCACCTCCGGGACCCCCACACTGAAGCTTTCTTT. Translation: CASSHLRDPHTEAFF.